This T cell receptor (beta chain) originates from a study of CD8 T cell repertoires and HIV-1 epitope variants. On this clone itself: Its antigen is unidentified.

Study outcomes and limitations: About 5 clonotypes recognized Nef KF9, one HW9, none TAALDMSHF.

The V end lost 5 bases, the J end lost 3 bases, and 6 bases lay between the germline ends. Germline loops: CDR1 SGHVS, CDR2 FNYEAQ. This CDR3 has 12 amino acids. This table comes from immunoSEQ multiplex PCR, and its TCRdb copy is limited to in-frame clones, with some not included. The sample lists a few thousand clones; about two thirds were seen once. Sequenced material: cultured CD8+ T cells derived from PBMCs. The TCR was taken from a male donor with HIV. The chain combines TRBV7-6 with TRBJ2-3; D remains ambiguous. CDR3 residues: CASSPRTDTQYF. CDR3 in DNA: TGTGCCAGCAGCCCCAGAACAGATACGCAGTATTTT.